This TCR beta chain derives from a study of blood T cell repertoires in COVID-19. Study information: Samples of COVID-19 (acute and convalescent) were obtained from the United States, Italy and Spain.

CDR1 and CDR2 (germline): SGHTA, FQGNSA. V was shortened by 2 bases and J by 7 bases, with 14 bases between the two germline ends. The CDR3 runs 15 residues. The data were produced by immunoSEQ multiplex PCR, yet TCRdb's version contains in-frame clones alone and is incomplete. This sample has more than 150,000 clones, with about 82% found just once. The chain carries TRBV7-2 and TRBJ1-4, with D tentatively TRBD1 (6 bases). The source material was peripheral blood. The receptor's source is a woman in her twenties or thirties with acute or convalescent COVID-19. CDR3 sequence (DNA): TGTGCCAGCAGCTTAAGGGCAGGGGAAATTGAAAAACTGTTTTTT. This sequence encodes CASSLRAGEIEKLFF.